This TCR beta chain was retrieved from a study of early T cells in non-severe SARS-CoV-2 infection. The CDR3 runs to 13 residues. The germline V gene has CDR1 DFQATT and CDR2 SNEGSKA (reference sequence). The germline V and J ends were trimmed by 1 base and 1 base, with 5 bases remaining between them. Each cDNA molecule carried a unique molecular identifier. TCRdb re-called the 5' RACE reads through MiXCR, storing one row per CDR3 protein. Of some 56,000 distinct CDR3 sequences listed, roughly a tenth are singletons. The J gene is TRBJ2-4, the V gene TRBV20-1; D unresolved. The specimen sequenced was whole blood. This sequence originates from an adult who was a healthcare worker with PCR-confirmed SARS-CoV-2 infection or an uninfected control (not recorded which). The CDR3 DNA is TGCAGTGCTAGAGGTCAGGCCAAAAACATTCAGTACTTC. It yields the protein CSARGQAKNIQYF.